Below are 8 T cell receptor beta chains sequenced from a single sample in a study of blood T cells in healthy people across ages. With a J-beta primer mix and a sample-barcoded 5' primer, a second PCR ran about 7 to 12 cycles. A single record per CDR3 protein comes from TCRdb applying MiXCR to the 5' RACE reads. The data hold 550,000 to 700,000 distinct CDR3 sequences, with 27% observed a single time. Sequencing was done on a sample of blood. The receptors were gathered from a woman between 65 and 79 years old in good health.

This clonotype was seen only a few times. CDR3 nucleotide sequence: TGCGCCAGCAGCCCCAGGGGACTAGCGGGGCGAGGAAATGAGCAGTTCTTC. The encoded protein is CASSPRGLAGRGNEQFF. The rearrangement links TRBV5-1 to TRBJ2-1; 13 nucleotides align to TRBD2. The CDR3 runs 17 residues. Trimming removed 4 bases from V and 7 bases from J; junction bases left unmatched: 11. Germline CDR1 SGHRS, CDR2 YFSETQ.

The chain has TRBV11-1 and TRBJ2-3; 10 bases are a match to TRBD1. V lost 5 bases, J lost 2 bases, and 7 bases stayed unmatched. CDR1 and CDR2 from the germline V gene are SGHAT and FQDESV (reference sequence). This CDR3 is built from 16 residues. The CDR3 is CASSKRGQGFTDTQYF. CDR3 sequence (DNA): TGTGCCAGCAGCAAGAGGGGACAGGGGTTCACAGATACGCAGTATTTT.

The rearrangement uses TRBV4-3 and TRBJ2-3; 12 nucleotides agree with TRBD1. CDR1 is LGHNA, CDR2 YSLEER, per germline. V shed 3 bases and J 5 bases; nucleotides not matched to a gene: 6. The CDR3 length is 16 residues. The CDR3 spells CASSQRDRGHGDTQYF. In nucleotides, the CDR3 is TGCGCCAGCAGCCAGAGGGACAGGGGGCACGGAGATACGCAGTATTTT.

CDR3 in DNA: TGTGCCAGCAGCTTACCTGAGGGGCCTTATGGCTACACCTTC. Translating it yields CASSLPEGPYGYTF. The V and J genes are TRBV7-9 and TRBJ1-2; possible D gene TRBD1, 5 bases. Germline lookup yields CDR1 SEHNR and CDR2 FQNEAQ (reference sequence). Trimming cost V 2 bases and J 5 bases, with 12 bases left between them. CDR3 length: 14 residues.

A few counts support this clonotype. This chain uses TRBV6-1 with TRBJ2-7; 10 positions agree with TRBD2. Trimming cost V 2 bases and J 7 bases; bases outside gene matches: 8. This CDR3 has 15 residues. Germline assignment: CDR1 MNHNS and CDR2 SASEGT. This CDR3 reads CASSETSGGAGEQYF. CDR3 sequence (DNA): TGTGCCAGCAGTGAAACCAGCGGGGGGGCCGGAGAGCAGTACTTC.

The J gene is TRBJ2-3, the V gene TRBV20-1, with 8 bases matching TRBD2. Unmatched junction bases numbered 10, after V lost 3 bases and J lost 2 bases. CDR1 DFQATT and CDR2 SNEGSKA come from the germline V gene (reference sequence). CDR3 size: 16 residues. CDR3 region: CSARPWNSGATDTQYF. The DNA for the CDR3 is TGCAGTGCTAGGCCTTGGAATAGCGGGGCCACAGATACGCAGTATTTT.

In its sample, this clonotype was seen many times. The chain uses TRBV7-9 and TRBJ2-5, with D unresolved. Germline CDR1 SEHNR, CDR2 FQNEAQ (reference sequence). V was pared by 4 bases and J by 4 bases, with 4 bases between. There are 11 residues in the CDR3. CDR3 nucleotides: TGTGCCAGCAGCTGGAGAGAGACCCAGTACTTC. Translated, it gives CASSWRETQYF. Based on the CDR3 plus reference TRBV7-9 and TRBJ2-5, the full variable domain is DTGVSQNPRHKITKRGQNVTFRCDPISEHNRLYWYRQTLGQGPEFLTYFQNEAQLEKSRLLSDRFSAERPKGSFSTLEIQRTEQGDSAMYLCASSWRETQYFGPGTRLLVL.

The rearrangement joins TRBV4-2 to TRBJ1-2; unclear D gene. This CDR3 has 12 residues. The germline V and J ends were trimmed by 0 bases and 8 bases, with 7 bases remaining between them. Germline assignment: CDR1 LGHNA and CDR2 YNFKEQ. CDR3 sequence (DNA): TGTGCCAGCAGCCAAGATCGGGAAGGCTACACCTTC. It yields the protein CASSQDREGYTF.